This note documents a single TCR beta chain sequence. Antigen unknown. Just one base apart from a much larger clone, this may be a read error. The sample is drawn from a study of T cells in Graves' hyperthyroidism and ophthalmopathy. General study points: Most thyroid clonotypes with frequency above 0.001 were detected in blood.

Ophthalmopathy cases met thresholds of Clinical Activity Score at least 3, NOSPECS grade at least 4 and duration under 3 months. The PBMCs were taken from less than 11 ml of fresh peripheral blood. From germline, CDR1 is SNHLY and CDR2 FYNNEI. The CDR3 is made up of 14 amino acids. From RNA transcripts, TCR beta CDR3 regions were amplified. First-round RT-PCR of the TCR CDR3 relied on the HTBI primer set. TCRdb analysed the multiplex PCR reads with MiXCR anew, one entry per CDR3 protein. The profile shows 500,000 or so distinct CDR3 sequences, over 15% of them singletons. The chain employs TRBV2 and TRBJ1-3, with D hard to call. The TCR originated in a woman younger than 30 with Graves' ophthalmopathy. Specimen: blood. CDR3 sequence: CASSFEALGNIIYF. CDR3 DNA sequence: TGTGCCAGCAGTTTTGAAGCACTCGGAAACATCATATATTTT.